The TCR beta chain described here comes from a study of cytomegalovirus exposure and HLA in healthy donors. Study-wide context: Researchers previously reported finding 90 million to 130 million unique TCR beta sequences from roughly 170 million T cells.

This clone showed up just once. Its matching antigen is unknown. The junction had 13 bases not matched to a gene; V was cut back by 5 bases and J by 4 bases. Germline-derived CDR1 and CDR2 are SGHTA and FQGNSA. This CDR3 is built from 16 residues. Study conclusions and caveats: A missense variant in DCLRE1C was later tied to TCR beta V- and J-gene trimming. An analysis that was carried out later associated 15,000 to 20,000 TCR beta sequences with HLA alleles at 0.05 false discovery rate. Upon later analysis, TCR association rates were observed to vary by HLA locus, being highest for DRB1 and lowest for HLA-C.

The PCR made use of 60 Vbeta and 13 Jbeta primers. TCRdb's table, derived via immunoSEQ multiplex PCR, lists solely in-frame clones and lacks some. Of around 100,000 clones in the sample, approximately 70% were seen once. The sample consisted of PBMCs. The receptor comes from a woman aged 18-29 years in good health and CMV-seropositive. The chain combines TRBV7-2 with TRBJ2-5, with TRBD2 identical over 7 bases. The CDR3 region is CASSARRGEGRETQYF. CDR3 in DNA: TGTGCCAGCAGCGCACGACGGGGGGAGGGCCGAGAGACCCAGTACTTC.